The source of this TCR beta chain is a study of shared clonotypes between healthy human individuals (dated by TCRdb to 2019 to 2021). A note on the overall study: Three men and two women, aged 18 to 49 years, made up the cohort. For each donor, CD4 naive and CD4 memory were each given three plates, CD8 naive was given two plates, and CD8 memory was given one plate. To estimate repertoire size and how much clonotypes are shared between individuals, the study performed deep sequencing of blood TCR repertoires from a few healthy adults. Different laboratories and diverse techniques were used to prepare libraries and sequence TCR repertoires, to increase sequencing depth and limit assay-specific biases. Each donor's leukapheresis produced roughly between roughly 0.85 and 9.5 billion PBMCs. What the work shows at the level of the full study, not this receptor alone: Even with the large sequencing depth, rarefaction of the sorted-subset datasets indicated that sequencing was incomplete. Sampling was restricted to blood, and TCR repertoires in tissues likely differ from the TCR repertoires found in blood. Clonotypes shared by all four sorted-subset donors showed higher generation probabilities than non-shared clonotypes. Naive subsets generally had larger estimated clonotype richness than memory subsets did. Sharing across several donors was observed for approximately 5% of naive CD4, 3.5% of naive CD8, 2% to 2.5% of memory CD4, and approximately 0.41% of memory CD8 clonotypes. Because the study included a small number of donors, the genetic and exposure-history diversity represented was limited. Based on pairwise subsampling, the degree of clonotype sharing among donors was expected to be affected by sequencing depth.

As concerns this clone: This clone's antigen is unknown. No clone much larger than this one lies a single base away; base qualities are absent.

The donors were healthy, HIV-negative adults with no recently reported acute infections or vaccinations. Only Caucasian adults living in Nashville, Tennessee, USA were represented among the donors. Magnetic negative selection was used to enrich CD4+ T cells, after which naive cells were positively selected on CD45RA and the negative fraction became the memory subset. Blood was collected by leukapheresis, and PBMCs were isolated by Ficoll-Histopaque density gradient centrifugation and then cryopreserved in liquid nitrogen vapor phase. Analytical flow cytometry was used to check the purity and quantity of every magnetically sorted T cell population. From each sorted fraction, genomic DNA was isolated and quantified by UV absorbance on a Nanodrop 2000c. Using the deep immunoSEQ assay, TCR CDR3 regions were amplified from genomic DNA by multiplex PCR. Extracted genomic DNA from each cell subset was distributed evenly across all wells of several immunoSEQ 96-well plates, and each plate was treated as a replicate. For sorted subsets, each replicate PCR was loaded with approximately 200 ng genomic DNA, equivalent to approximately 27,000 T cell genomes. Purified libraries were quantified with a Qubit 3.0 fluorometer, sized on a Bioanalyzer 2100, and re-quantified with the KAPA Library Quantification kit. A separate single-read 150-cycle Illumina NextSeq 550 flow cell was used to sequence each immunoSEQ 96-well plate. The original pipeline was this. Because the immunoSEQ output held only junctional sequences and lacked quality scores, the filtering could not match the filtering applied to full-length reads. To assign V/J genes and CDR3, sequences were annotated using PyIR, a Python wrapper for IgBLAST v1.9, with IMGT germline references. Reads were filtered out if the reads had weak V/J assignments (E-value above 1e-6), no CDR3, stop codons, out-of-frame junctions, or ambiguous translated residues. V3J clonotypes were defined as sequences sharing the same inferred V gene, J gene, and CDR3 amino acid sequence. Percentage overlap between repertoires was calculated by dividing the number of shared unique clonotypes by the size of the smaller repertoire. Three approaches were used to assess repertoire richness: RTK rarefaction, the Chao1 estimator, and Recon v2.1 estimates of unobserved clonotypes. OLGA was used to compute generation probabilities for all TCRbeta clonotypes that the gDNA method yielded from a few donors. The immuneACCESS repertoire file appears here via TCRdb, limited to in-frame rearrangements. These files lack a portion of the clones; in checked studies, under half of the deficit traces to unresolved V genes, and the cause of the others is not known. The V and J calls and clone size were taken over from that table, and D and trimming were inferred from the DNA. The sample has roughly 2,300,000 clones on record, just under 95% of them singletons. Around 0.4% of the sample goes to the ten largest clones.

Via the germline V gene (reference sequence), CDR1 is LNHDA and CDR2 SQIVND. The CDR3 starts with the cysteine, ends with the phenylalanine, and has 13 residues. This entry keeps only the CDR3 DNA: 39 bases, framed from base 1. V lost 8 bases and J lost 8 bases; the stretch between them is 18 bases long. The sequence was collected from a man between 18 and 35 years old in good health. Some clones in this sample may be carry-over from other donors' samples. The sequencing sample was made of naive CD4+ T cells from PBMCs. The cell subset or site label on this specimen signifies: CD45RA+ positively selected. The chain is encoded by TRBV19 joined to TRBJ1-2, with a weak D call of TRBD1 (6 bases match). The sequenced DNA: TGTGCCAGTTTTGGCAGGGGTGAGTCGGGCTACACCTTC. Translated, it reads CASFGRGESGYTF. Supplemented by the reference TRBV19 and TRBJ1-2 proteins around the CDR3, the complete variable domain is DGGITQSPKYLFRKEGQNVTLSCEQNLNHDAMYWYRQDPGQGLRLIYYSQIVNDFQKGDIAEGYSVSREKKESFPLTVTSAQKNPTAFYLCASFGRGESGYTFGSGTRLTVV.